The sequence of this T cell receptor (beta chain) was determined in a study of T cell responses to AZD1222 COVID-19 vaccine. A note on this clone: The antigen remains unidentified.

Broader study findings: Increased Spike-specific TCR breadth and depth were observed after two AZD1222 doses. Of the AZD1222 recipients, only 5 to 7 were seropositive at baseline. Every sample of the repertoires postdated the peak T cell response.

TCRdb's table, derived via immunoSEQ multiplex PCR, lists solely in-frame clones and lacks some. This sample yields over 100,000 clones, of which around 82% are seen a single time; over 15% belongs to the top ten. The source of this sequence is an adult in good health. Material: peripheral blood, obtained on day 0 of AZD1222 vaccination.

The CDR3: CASGTQGYGNTIYF. The CDR3 DNA sequence: TGTGCTAGTGGTACACAGGGTTACGGAAACACCATATATTTT. The rearrangement uses TRBV12-5 and TRBJ1-3; D possibly corresponds to TRBD1 (6 bases). The V and J ends lost 5 bases and 4 bases respectively, with 12 bases between them. Germline CDR1 and CDR2: LGHNT and FRNRAP. The CDR3 covers 14 residues.